The present entry profiles one T cell receptor beta chain with its context. Its antigen is currently not known. One base away there is no much larger clone; base qualities are not given. The data belong to a study of T cell repertoires in aging, cancer and after chemotherapy (dated by TCRdb to between 2017 and 2020). A note on the overall study: Donors spanned six age groups from 30 or younger to 70 or older, with at least three individuals per group. Healthy donor control TCR repertoires were recorded over several months to years and showed clear clonal overlap across re-sampling. The full dataset contained several million TCR reads. The study profiled peripheral blood TCR beta repertoires from healthy donors and cancer patients to examine immunoaging and T cell reconstitution after chemotherapy. A cohort of 220 or so cancer patients (around 94 with hematological and around 120 with solid cancers) was assembled, and roughly 98 healthy donors were included as a reference group. On the study overall, not on this receptor specifically: In healthy donors, the decline in TCR diversity with age was mainly due to loss of richness, whereas in cancer patients loss of evenness also played a role. According to the authors, the repertoire data do not allow conclusions to be drawn about immunological memory after chemotherapy. In both cancer cohorts, the median generation probability rose over the chemotherapy interval, which suggests that the repertoire was reconstituted through rebound thymic output. Compared with age-matched healthy donors, untreated patients with hematological or solid cancers had significantly lower TCR diversity and higher clonality in blood.

Rearranged TRB sequences spanning V, D and J segments were amplified by multiplex touch-down PCR using a mixed TRB-A/B primer pool. Two consecutive PCR reactions with Phusion HS II polymerase added Illumina adapters and sample indices to the amplicons. After gel purification with the NucleoSpin Gel and PCR Clean-up kit, the amplicons were checked using Qubit and an Agilent 2100 Bioanalyzer. Sequencing of the libraries was done on an Illumina MiSeq with paired-end, single-indexed 600-cycle runs. Under the source paper's analysis protocol: Processing of the TRB sequences was carried out with MiXCR versions 2.12 and 3.0.5. Each unique CDR3 nucleotide sequence was counted as one clone, and only productive sequences with at least two reads were retained. Shannon diversity, evenness, clonality (one minus evenness), and alpha-parameterized diversity profiles from alpha 0 to 5 were included as repertoire metrics. The IGoR algorithm was used to calculate generation probabilities of clones in the paired pre- and post-chemotherapy samples. TCRdb's own reprocessing of the public reads used fastp at Q25 and MiXCR and kept productive beta chains. Duplicate CDR3 protein sequences are folded into a single record with the most common DNA and genes. The V and J calls and clone size are TCRdb's, not the authors'. This sample lists about 9,400 distinct CDR3 sequences; 39% were detected once. The top ten clones comprise roughly 3.5% of the sample.

The germline V gene specifies MNHEY as CDR1 and SVGAGI as CDR2. The CDR3, from cysteine to phenylalanine, totals 16 residues. The sequence is cut down to CDR3 DNA, 48 bases in frame from base 1. Genomic DNA extracted from peripheral blood, rather than sorted cells or RNA, was used as the source for amplification of TCR beta rearrangements. The origin of this receptor is a human donor in good health. The V and J genes are TRBV6-5 and TRBJ2-7; a stretch of 12 junction bases matches TRBD2. The J call may be incorrect, as the DNA end agrees better with TRBJ2-5. The material sequenced was blood. In nucleotide form, the sequence is TGTGCCAGCAGTTACTCGCCTAGCGGGGGGGGAGGGACCCAGTACTTC. This translates into CASSYSPSGGGGTQYF.